This paragraph reports one T cell receptor (beta chain). The data were taken from a study of blood T cell repertoires in COVID-19. The V end lost 5 bases, the J end lost 5 bases, and 13 bases lay between the germline ends. The CDR3 length is 13 residues. Germline assignment: CDR1 LGHDT and CDR2 YNNKEL (reference sequence). This table comes from immunoSEQ multiplex PCR, and its TCRdb copy is limited to in-frame clones, with some not included. The sample shows around 180,000 clones, approximately 83% of them seen only once. The sequence was obtained from a human donor in a cohort sampled during active COVID-19. The chain carries TRBV3-1 (or the pseudogene TRBV3-2) and TRBJ2-7, with D possibly being TRBD2 (6 bases). The sample consisted of peripheral blood. CDR3 region: CASSFEWGDEQYF. For the CDR3, the DNA is TGTGCCAGCAGCTTTGAATGGGGGGACGAGCAGTACTTC.